A single sample is the source of the 14 T cell receptor beta chains below, sequenced in a study of response to subunit inactivated influenza vaccine. TCRdb called the RT-PCR reads again in MiXCR, with one record for every CDR3 protein. The sample includes hundreds of thousands of distinct CDR3 sequences, about 10% seen only once; the top ten take approximately 11%. The sample also formed part of further work on T cells expressing NK-cell markers. That investigation notes: UMIs accompanied the 5'RACE template switching by which TCR beta cDNA was made.

The source material was PBMCs from blood, sampled on the day of vaccination. Source of these receptors: a man between 50 and 59 years old who received an inactivated influenza vaccine.

The rearrangement links TRBV30 to TRBJ1-1; no firm D call. The germline V gene encodes CDR1 GTSNPN and CDR2 SVGIG (reference sequence). V was trimmed by 0 bases and J by 6 bases, leaving 8 bases between them. This CDR3 is built from 12 residues. The CDR3 is CAWSVLEPEAFF. The DNA of the CDR3 is TGTGCCTGGAGTGTATTAGAGCCTGAAGCTTTCTTT.

This clonotype was seen many times. DNA of the CDR3: TGTGCCAGCAGCCAAGAGACTAGCGGAGCCCGAGGGGAGCAGTTCTTC. Amino acid sequence: CASSQETSGARGEQFF. This rearrangement joins TRBV4-2 to TRBJ2-1, with 9 bases identical to TRBD2. Trimming took 0 bases from V and 10 from J; bases not matched to a gene: 10. The length of the CDR3 is 16 residues. Germline V gene data show CDR1 as LGHNA and CDR2 as YNFKEQ.

The genes are TRBV14 and TRBJ1-1; D might be TRBD1 (6 bases). Germline CDR1 reads SGHDN; CDR2 reads FVKESK. The V end was cut by 4 bases, the J end by 4 bases, with 16 bases between. There are 15 residues in the CDR3. The CDR3 here is CASSPYGGRITEAFF. The CDR3 nucleotides are TGTGCCAGCAGCCCCTACGGGGGGCGGATCACTGAAGCTTTCTTT.

The chain has TRBV11-2 and TRBJ2-3; 11 bases line up with TRBD1. Germline assignment: CDR1 SGHAT and CDR2 FQNNGV. The CDR3 runs to 18 residues. V lost 5 bases, J lost 5 bases, and 15 bases stayed unmatched. CDR3 sequence: CASSHQRLGQGARDTQYF. In DNA form, the CDR3 reads TGTGCCAGCAGCCACCAGCGGTTAGGACAGGGGGCGAGAGATACGCAGTATTTT.

This clonotype was seen only a few times. The J gene is TRBJ1-2, the V gene TRBV4-3, with D unclear. The CDR3 totals 15 residues. With 0 bases removed from V and 4 bases from J, the gap between germline ends came to 12 bases. The germline CDR1 and CDR2 sequences are LGHNA and YSLEER. Here the CDR3 reads CASSQDLVTAYGYTF. DNA of the CDR3: TGCGCCAGCAGCCAAGACCTCGTTACAGCCTATGGCTACACCTTC.

V gene TRBV6-1 combines with J gene TRBJ2-1, with D tentatively TRBD2 (5 bases). The CDR3 loop spans 14 amino acids. Trimming stripped 8 bases from V and 2 bases from J, with 13 bases between. Per the germline V gene, CDR1 is MNHNS and CDR2 is SASEGT. CDR3 in amino acids: CASRRSGAYNEQFF. As DNA, the CDR3 is TGTGCCAGCCGGAGGTCCGGAGCCTACAATGAGCAGTTCTTC.

This chain's CDR3 is CASSARISTDTQYF. The CDR3 nucleotides are TGTGCCAGCAGCGCCCGGATCAGCACAGATACGCAGTATTTT. The J gene is TRBJ2-3, the V gene TRBV7-2; D is uncertain. Per the germline V gene, CDR1 is SGHTA and CDR2 is FQGNSA. This CDR3 has 14 amino acids. V was trimmed by 5 bases and J by 0 bases, leaving 9 bases between them.

This clonotype was seen a handful of times. The genes are TRBV7-2 and TRBJ2-3; D ambiguous. The CDR3 runs 15 residues. The V end lost 1 base, the J end lost 4 bases, and 12 bases lay between the germline ends. Germline V gives CDR1 SGHTA, CDR2 FQGNSA. CDR3 sequence (DNA): TGTGCCAGCAGCTTAGTAGGTTTGCCTTCAGATACGCAGTATTTT. Translation gives CASSLVGLPSDTQYF.

This clonotype came up a few times. The chain has TRBV12-3 or TRBV12-4 and TRBJ1-1; the match to TRBD1 covers 7 bases. This CDR3 has 15 amino acids. The J segment lost 4 bases and the V segment lost 5 bases, leaving 10 bases of the junction unmatched. CDR3 in amino acids: CASSRGWRQGTEAFF. The DNA of the CDR3 is TGTGCCAGCAGTCGGGGGTGGCGACAGGGCACTGAAGCTTTCTTT.

This clonotype has a handful of counts. The CDR3, as DNA: TGCAGTGTCACAGGGTTTGTTAATTCACCCCTCCACTTT. It encodes CSVTGFVNSPLHF. The chain is built from TRBV20-1 and TRBJ1-6; TRBD1 might be the D (6 bases). The CDR3 is 13 amino acids. CDR1 and CDR2 from the germline V gene are DFQATT and SNEGSKA (reference sequence). V was pared by 7 bases and J by 6 bases, with 13 bases between.

This sequence joins TRBV9 and TRBJ2-3, with D unclear. CDR1 SGDLS and CDR2 YYNGEE come from the germline V gene. V lost 5 bases and J lost 2, with 12 bases in between. This CDR3 is built from 14 residues. The CDR3 DNA follows: TGTGCCAGCAGACCAGACGCGTACACAGATACGCAGTATTTT. Its translation is CASRPDAYTDTQYF.

V gene TRBV20-1 combines with J gene TRBJ2-5; 8 bases map to TRBD2. Per germline, CDR1 DFQATT and CDR2 SNEGSKA (reference sequence). J gave up 5 bases and V 5 bases, and 4 bases lay outside the gene matches. The CDR3 runs 12 residues. The CDR3 spells CSASGLEETQYF. The CDR3 DNA reads TGCAGTGCTTCGGGACTAGAGGAGACCCAGTACTTC.

This clonotype was observed a few times. This chain links TRBV7-2 with TRBJ2-3; D call uncertain. Germline V lookup: CDR1 SGHTA, CDR2 FQGNSA. Trimming removed 1 base at V and 4 bases at J, with 12 bases between. This CDR3 has 15 amino acids. The CDR3 loop is CASSLVPGPPDTQYF. Written as DNA, the CDR3 is TGTGCCAGCAGCTTAGTCCCAGGCCCCCCAGATACGCAGTATTTT.

The V call is TRBV4-3, the J call TRBJ2-1, with a tentative D call TRBD2 (6 bases). CDR1 is LGHNA and CDR2 is YSLEER in the germline V gene. The CDR3 totals 13 residues. The V end lost 5 bases, the J end lost 8 bases, and 13 bases lay between the germline ends. In DNA form, the CDR3 reads TGCGCCAGCAGCTTATGGACGGGGGATGAGCAGTTCTTC. Protein product: CASSLWTGDEQFF.